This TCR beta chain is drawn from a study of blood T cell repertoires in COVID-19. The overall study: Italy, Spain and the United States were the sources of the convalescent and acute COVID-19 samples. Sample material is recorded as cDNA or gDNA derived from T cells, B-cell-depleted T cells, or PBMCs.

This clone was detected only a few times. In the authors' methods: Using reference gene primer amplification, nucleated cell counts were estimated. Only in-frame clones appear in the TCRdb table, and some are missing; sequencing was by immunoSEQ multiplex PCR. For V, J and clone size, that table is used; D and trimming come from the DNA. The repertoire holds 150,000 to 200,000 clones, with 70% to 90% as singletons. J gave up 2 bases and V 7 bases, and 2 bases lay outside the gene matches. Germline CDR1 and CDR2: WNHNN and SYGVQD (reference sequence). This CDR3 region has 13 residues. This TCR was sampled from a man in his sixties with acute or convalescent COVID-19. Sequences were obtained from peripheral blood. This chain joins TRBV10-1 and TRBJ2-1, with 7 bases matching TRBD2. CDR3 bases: TGCGCCAGCACCCTAGCGGCCTACAATGAGCAGTTCTTC. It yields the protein CASTLAAYNEQFF.